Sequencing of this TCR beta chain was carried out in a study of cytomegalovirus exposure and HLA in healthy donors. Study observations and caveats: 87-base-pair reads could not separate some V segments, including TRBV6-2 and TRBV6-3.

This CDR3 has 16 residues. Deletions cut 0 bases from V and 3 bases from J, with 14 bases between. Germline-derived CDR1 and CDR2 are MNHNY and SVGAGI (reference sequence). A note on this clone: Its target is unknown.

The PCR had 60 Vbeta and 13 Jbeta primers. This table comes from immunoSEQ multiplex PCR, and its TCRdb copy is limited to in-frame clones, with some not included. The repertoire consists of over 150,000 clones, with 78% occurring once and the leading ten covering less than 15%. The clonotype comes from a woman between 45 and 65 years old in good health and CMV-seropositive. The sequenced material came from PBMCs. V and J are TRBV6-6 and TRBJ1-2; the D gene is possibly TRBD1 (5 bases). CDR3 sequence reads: CASSYSTEGLDYGYTF. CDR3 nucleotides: TGTGCCAGCAGTTACTCGACGGAGGGGTTGGACTATGGCTACACCTTC.